A selection of T cell receptor beta chains follows, all from one sample in a study of prognosis after radiotherapy for stage I lung cancer. One entry per CDR3 protein results from TCRdb running MiXCR on the multiplex PCR reads. The sample contains approximately 18,000 distinct CDR3 sequences, approximately 15% of which appear only once. The sequences come from PBMCs, collected before or after stereotactic body radiation therapy (not recorded which). The receptors shown here come from a donor aged 50 or older with non-small cell lung cancer. CDR3s include the opening cysteine and the closing phenylalanine or tryptophan. Each record gives: D gene, CDR3 length, J gene, clone size, V gene, CDR3 protein, CDR3 DNA. D genes are given only for firm matches. The size entry is marked missing in some rows and otherwise reads once, few, many or a size class.

TRBD1,17,TRBJ2-1,many,TRBV9,CASSAQGAGYSYNEQFF,TGTGCCAGCAGCGCTCAGGGGGCGGGGTACTCCTACAATGAGCAGTTCTTC
TRBD1,13,TRBJ2-5,many,TRBV15,CATGQGNQETQYF,TGTGCCACTGGACAGGGGAACCAAGAGACCCAGTACTTC
NA,14,TRBJ1-1,many,TRBV20-1,CSAIGRGRNTEAFF,TGCAGTGCCATAGGCCGGGGGCGGAACACTGAAGCTTTCTTT
NA,13,TRBJ2-1,many,TRBV6-1,CASRGGSYNEQFF,TGTGCCAGCAGGGGGGGCAGCTACAATGAGCAGTTCTTC
TRBD2,17,TRBJ2-1,NA,TRBV5-1,CASGLLLAGGPSDEQFF,TGCGCCAGCGGCTTGTTATTAGCGGGGGGGCCAAGCGATGAACAGTTCTTC
NA,12,TRBJ2-1,NA,TRBV20-1,CSARLRFNEQFF,TGCAGTGCTAGATTGCGGTTCAATGAGCAGTTCTTC
NA,13,TRBJ1-2,many,TRBV5-1,CASSFSGNYGYTF,TGCGCCAGCAGCTTCTCCGGGAACTATGGCTACACCTTC
TRBD1,14,TRBJ2-4,many,TRBV3-1,CASSEGTDKNIQYF,TGTGCCAGCAGCGAAGGGACAGACAAAAACATTCAGTACTTC
TRBD2,13,TRBJ2-3,many,TRBV5-1,CASMGGSTDTQYF,TGCGCCAGCATGGGAGGGAGCACAGATACGCAGTATTTT
NA,14,TRBJ2-5,NA,TRBV6-1,CASTGYQGARAQYF,TGTGCCAGCACAGGGTACCAAGGGGCCCGGGCCCAGTACTTC
NA,16,TRBJ1-6,many,TRBV7-9,CASSRSGGLDNSPLHF,TGTGCCAGCAGCCGGAGTGGGGGGCTGGATAATTCACCCCTCCACTTT
TRBD1,15,TRBJ2-5,many,TRBV30,CAWSVHRGPQETQYF,TGTGCCTGGAGTGTACACAGGGGGCCTCAAGAGACCCAGTACTTC
NA,16,TRBJ2-6,many,TRBV7-9,CASSDLRGTGANVLTF,TGTGCCAGCAGCGACTTACGGGGGACTGGGGCCAACGTCCTGACTTTC
TRBD2,15,TRBJ2-7,many,TRBV28,CASSFGLAGTYEQYF,TGTGCCAGCAGCTTCGGACTAGCGGGAACCTACGAGCAGTACTTC
TRBD1,15,TRBJ2-7,many,TRBV7-3,CASSFGTGGTYEQYF,TGTGCCAGCAGCTTCGGGACAGGGGGAACCTACGAGCAGTACTTC
NA,12,TRBJ2-3,medium-sized,TRBV11-3,CASSAYTDTQYF,TGTGCCAGCAGCGCCTACACAGATACGCAGTATTTT
NA,13,TRBJ2-3,medium-sized,TRBV11-1,CASSSRIEDTQYF,TGTGCCAGCAGCTCCCGGATCGAAGATACGCAGTATTTT
NA,16,TRBJ2-3,many,TRBV9,CASTASSSRETDTQYF,TGTGCCAGCACCGCCTCATCCTCTAGAGAGACAGATACGCAGTATTTT
TRBD2,17,TRBJ2-5,many,TRBV7-3,CASSLTGLAGAGETQYF,TGTGCCAGCAGCTTAACGGGACTAGCGGGAGCCGGGGAGACCCAGTACTTC
NA,14,TRBJ2-3,many,TRBV20-1,CSARDWGGRDTQYF,TGCAGTGCTAGAGACTGGGGGGGCCGAGATACGCAGTATTTT
NA,13,TRBJ1-6,many,TRBV9,CASSVSKDSPLHF,TGTGCCAGCAGCGTATCCAAGGATTCACCCCTCCACTTT
NA,15,TRBJ1-1,many,TRBV11-1,CASTRRDYGDTEAFF,TGTGCCAGCACTAGAAGGGACTACGGTGACACTGAAGCTTTCTTT
NA,17,TRBJ2-1,many,TRBV19,CASSIAHRRGPYNEQFF,TGTGCCAGTAGTATAGCCCACCGGAGGGGGCCCTACAATGAGCAGTTCTTC
TRBD2,16,TRBJ2-3,NA,TRBV7-6,CASSLGVAGGPDTQYF,TGTGCCAGCAGCTTAGGGGTAGCGGGGGGGCCTGATACGCAGTATTTT
TRBD2,16,TRBJ2-3,NA,TRBV5-1,CASSLGTSAPTDTQYF,TGCGCCAGCAGCTTGGGGACTAGCGCTCCCACAGATACGCAGTATTTT
NA,15,TRBJ2-1,medium-sized,TRBV6-2/TRBV6-3,CASSHLSASYNEQFF,TGTGCCAGCAGTCACTTATCCGCCTCCTACAATGAGCAGTTCTTC
TRBD1,14,TRBJ1-1,many,TRBV5-6,CASSQGQGVTEAFF,TGTGCCAGCAGCCAGGGACAGGGGGTCACTGAAGCTTTCTTT
NA,14,TRBJ1-1,many,TRBV3-1,CASSQVGMGTEAFF,TGTGCCAGCAGCCAAGTCGGGATGGGTACTGAAGCTTTCTTT
NA,11,TRBJ2-4,few,TRBV29-1,CSVDLGNIQYF,TGCAGCGTTGATCTGGGAAACATTCAGTACTTC
NA,14,TRBJ2-3,NA,TRBV2,CASSAGIRTDTQYF,TGTGCCAGCAGTGCCGGGATCCGGACAGATACGCAGTATTTT
NA,13,TRBJ1-2,once,TRBV6-5,CASSYLTNYGYTF,TGTGCCAGCAGTTACCTCACCAACTATGGCTACACCTTC
NA,13,TRBJ2-1,many,TRBV5-1,CASSLTDYNEQFF,TGCGCCAGCAGCTTGACAGACTACAATGAGCAGTTCTTC
NA,13,TRBJ2-3,many,TRBV6-5,CASSYEVGGTQYF,TGTGCCAGCAGTTACGAAGTCGGGGGTACGCAGTATTTT
NA,14,TRBJ1-1,many,TRBV4-1,CASKGEGFNTEAFF,TGCGCCAGCAAAGGTGAGGGGTTTAATACTGAAGCTTTCTTT
TRBD2,13,TRBJ2-5,many,TRBV11-2,CASRLANGETQYF,TGTGCCAGCAGACTAGCGAACGGAGAGACCCAGTACTTC
NA,15,TRBJ1-1,many,TRBV19,CASTERWSGETEAFF,TGTGCCAGTACCGAAAGGTGGAGCGGTGAAACTGAAGCTTTCTTT
TRBD2,14,TRBJ2-5,NA,TRBV2,CVSRASGTRDTQYF,TGTGTCAGCAGGGCTAGCGGGACAAGGGATACCCAGTACTTC
NA,14,TRBJ2-5,many,TRBV11-1,CASSPNREEETQYF,TGTGCCAGCAGCCCGAACAGGGAAGAAGAGACCCAGTACTTC
TRBD2,14,TRBJ2-1,medium-sized,TRBV7-6,CASSYSGGLNEQFF,TGTGCCAGCAGCTATAGCGGGGGGCTCAATGAGCAGTTCTTC
NA,16,TRBJ1-6,few,TRBV15,CATSRLQGSVGSPLHF,TGTGCCACCAGCAGACTCCAGGGGTCCGTCGGGTCACCCCTCCACTTT
NA,12,TRBJ1-2,many,TRBV12-3/TRBV12-4,CASSSGLDGYTF,TGTGCCAGCAGTTCGGGTTTGGATGGCTACACCTTC